This T cell receptor beta chain was obtained from a study of T cell responses to AZD1222 COVID-19 vaccine listed by TCRdb under 2021. Describing the broader study: AZD1222 recipients given second doses at about 4 weeks or at about 12 weeks were pooled, since spike-specific TCR depth and breadth were not found to differ between the two schedules. Enrollment into the trials was organized by age into subgroups of 18-55, 56-69 and 70-plus years, and those subgroups contained about 160, 30 and 59 TCR-sequenced participants, respectively. TCR sequencing covered over 230 trial participants: 207 given two doses of AZD1222 and approximately 25 given two doses of MenACWY control vaccine.

With respect to this clone: The target of this receptor is not known. No base quality information exists; no much larger clone differs at one position.

Results the study describes overall, beyond this receptor: Participants were mostly white British and included more females than males, and it was suggested by the authors that clonal diversity may have been underestimated. The 56-69-year group was small, and its depth increase did not reach significance, likely because of low power. After two AZD1222 doses, both the breadth and the depth of spike-specific TCRs were significantly higher than at day 0 and than in MenACWY recipients. Because no day 14 peak-response samples were available, repertoires were characterized only after the peak T cell response. Vaccine-associated CD4 TCRs spanned the whole spike protein, with dominant responses in regions 160-218 and 743-854. Conclusions about previously exposed vaccinees are limited, since just a handful of AZD1222 recipients were seropositive for SARS-CoV-2 at baseline. Reportedly, close to half of the unique spike-specific TCRs recognized epitopes lying outside the regions that are mutated in the B.1.351 and B.1.1.7 variants.

V is shortened by 5 bases, J by 8 bases, and the region joining them spans 18 bases. The germline V gene (reference sequence) supplies CDR1 SEHNR and CDR2 FQNEAQ. From the cysteine up to the phenylalanine, the CDR3 has a length of 14 residues. Only the CDR3 DNA is retained, 42 bases long and in frame from the first base. The CDR3 regions of human TCRbeta chains were analyzed by immunosequencing. The original pipeline was this. TCRs in the repertoires were matched against a reference library of SARS-CoV-2-specific TCRs that had been generated with the MIRA antigen-specificity platform. Breadth meant the fraction of unique TCRs that were SARS-CoV-2-associated, whereas depth meant the fraction of total T cells that were SARS-CoV-2-associated. Using the MIRA data, each spike-specific TCR was mapped to the spike region that the TCR reacts to and placed in a CD4 or CD8 class. Log10-transformed breadth and depth values were compared by one-way ANOVA with Sidak's multiple comparisons tests. Drawn from immuneACCESS, this table holds only the in-frame rearrangements with V and J called that TCRdb kept. Clones are partly lost; checked studies trace under half to an unresolved V gene and leave the rest unexplained. Clonal size and the V and J genes are those of that table, whereas D and trimming came from the DNA. This sample comprises approximately 130,000 clones, roughly nine tenths of them detected only once. Jointly, the top ten make up 25% to 30% of the sample.

According to the study, the label for this sample's time point signals: baseline before first vaccination. The vaccinee samples were drawn from two UK trials, COV001 and COV002, one of which was a single-blind randomized controlled phase 2/3 trial testing AZD1222 (ChAdOx1 nCoV-19) in healthy adults. For TCRbeta chain sequencing, PBMC samples from trial participants were taken at day 0 and at day 28 after the second dose. The TCR comes from an adult in good health. The sequencing here drew on peripheral blood, taken on day 0 of AZD1222 vaccination. The chain couples TRBV7-9 to TRBJ1-2; TRBD1 is a weak D gene call, 5 bases matching. The base sequence is TGTGCCAGCAGCCATGCCGGGACCCTGGCAGGCTACACCTTC. Translated, this is CASSHAGTLAGYTF.